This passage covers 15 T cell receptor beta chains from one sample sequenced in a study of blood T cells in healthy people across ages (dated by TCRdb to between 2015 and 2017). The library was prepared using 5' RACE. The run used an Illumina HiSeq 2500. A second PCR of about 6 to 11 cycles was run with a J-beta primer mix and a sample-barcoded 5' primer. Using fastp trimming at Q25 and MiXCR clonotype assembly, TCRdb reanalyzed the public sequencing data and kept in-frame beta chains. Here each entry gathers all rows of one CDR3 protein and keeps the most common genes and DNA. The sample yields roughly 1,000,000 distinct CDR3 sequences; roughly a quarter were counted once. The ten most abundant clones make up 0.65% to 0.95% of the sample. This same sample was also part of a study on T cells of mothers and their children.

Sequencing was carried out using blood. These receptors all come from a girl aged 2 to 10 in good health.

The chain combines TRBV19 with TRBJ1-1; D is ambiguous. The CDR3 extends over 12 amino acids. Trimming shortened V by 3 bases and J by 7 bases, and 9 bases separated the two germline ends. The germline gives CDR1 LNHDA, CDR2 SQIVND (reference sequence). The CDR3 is CASSIERSEAFF. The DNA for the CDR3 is TGTGCCAGTAGTATCGAACGGAGTGAAGCTTTCTTT.

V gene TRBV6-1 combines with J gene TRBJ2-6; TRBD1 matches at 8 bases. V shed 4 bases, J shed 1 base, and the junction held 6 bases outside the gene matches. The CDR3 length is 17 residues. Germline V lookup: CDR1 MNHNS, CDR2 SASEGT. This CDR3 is CASSGAGGASGANVLTF. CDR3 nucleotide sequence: TGTGCCAGCAGTGGGGCAGGGGGCGCTTCTGGGGCCAACGTCCTGACTTTC.

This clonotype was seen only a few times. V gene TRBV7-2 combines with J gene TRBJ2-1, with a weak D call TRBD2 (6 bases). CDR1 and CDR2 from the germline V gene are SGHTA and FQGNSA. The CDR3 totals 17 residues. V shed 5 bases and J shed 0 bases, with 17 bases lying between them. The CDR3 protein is CASSPPRGSYSYNEQFF. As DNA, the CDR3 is TGTGCCAGCAGCCCCCCTCGGGGGAGTTACTCCTACAATGAGCAGTTCTTC.

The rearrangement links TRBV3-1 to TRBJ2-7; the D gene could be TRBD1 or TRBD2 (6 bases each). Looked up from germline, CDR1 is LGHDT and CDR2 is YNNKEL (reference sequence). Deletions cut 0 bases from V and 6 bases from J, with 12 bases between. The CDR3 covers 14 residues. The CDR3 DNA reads TGTGCCAGCAGCCAAGAAGGCAGGGGAGGCGAGCAGTACTTC. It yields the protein CASSQEGRGGEQYF.

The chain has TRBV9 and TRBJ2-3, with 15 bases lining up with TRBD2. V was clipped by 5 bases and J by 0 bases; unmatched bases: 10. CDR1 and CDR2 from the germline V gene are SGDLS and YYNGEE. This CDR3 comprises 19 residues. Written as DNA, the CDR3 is TGTGCCAGCAGTCCGGGACTAGCGGGAGGACGGCCCAGCACAGATACGCAGTATTTT. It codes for CASSPGLAGGRPSTDTQYF.

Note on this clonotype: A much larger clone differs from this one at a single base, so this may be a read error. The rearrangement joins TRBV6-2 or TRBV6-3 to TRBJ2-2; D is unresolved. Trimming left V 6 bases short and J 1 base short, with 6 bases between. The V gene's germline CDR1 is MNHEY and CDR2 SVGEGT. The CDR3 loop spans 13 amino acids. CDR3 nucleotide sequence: TGTGCCAGCAGCTGGGGGAACACCGGGGAGCTGTTTTTT. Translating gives CASSWGNTGELFF.

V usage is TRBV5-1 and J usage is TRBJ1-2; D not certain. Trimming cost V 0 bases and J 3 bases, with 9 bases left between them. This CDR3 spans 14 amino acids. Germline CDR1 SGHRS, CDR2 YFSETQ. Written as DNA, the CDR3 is TGCGCCAGCAGCTTGGCTTCCGGATACTATGGCTACACCTTC. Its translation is CASSLASGYYGYTF. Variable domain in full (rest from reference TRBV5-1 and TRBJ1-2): KAGVTQTPRYLIKTRGQQVTLSCSPISGHRSVSWYQQTPGQGLQFLFEYFSETQRNKGNFPGRFSGRQFSNSRSEMNVSTLELGDSALYLCASSLASGYYGYTFGSGTRLTVV.

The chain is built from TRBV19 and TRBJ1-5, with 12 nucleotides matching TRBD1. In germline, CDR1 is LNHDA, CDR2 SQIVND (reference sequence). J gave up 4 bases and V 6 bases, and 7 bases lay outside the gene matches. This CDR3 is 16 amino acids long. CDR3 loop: CASRAGTGGVNQPQHF. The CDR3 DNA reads TGTGCCAGTAGAGCCGGGACAGGGGGCGTTAATCAGCCCCAGCATTTT.

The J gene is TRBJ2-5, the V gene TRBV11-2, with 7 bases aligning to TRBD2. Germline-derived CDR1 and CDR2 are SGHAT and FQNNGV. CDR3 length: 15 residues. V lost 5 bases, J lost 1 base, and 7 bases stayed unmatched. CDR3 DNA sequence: TGTGCCAGCAGCCCACCGACTAGCCCCCAAGAGACCCAGTACTTC. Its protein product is CASSPPTSPQETQYF.

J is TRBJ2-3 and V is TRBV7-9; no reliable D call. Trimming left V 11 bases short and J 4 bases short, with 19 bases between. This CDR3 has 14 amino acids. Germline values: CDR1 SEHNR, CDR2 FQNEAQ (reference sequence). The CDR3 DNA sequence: TGTGCCGTCCCACGGGCAGCCGTGGCAGATACGCAGTATTTT. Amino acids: CAVPRAAVADTQYF. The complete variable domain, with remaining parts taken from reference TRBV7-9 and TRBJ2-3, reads DTGVSQNPRHKITKRGQNVTFRCDPISEHNRLYWYRQTLGQGPEFLTYFQNEAQLEKSRLLSDRFSAERPKGSFSTLEIQRTEQGDSAMYLCAVPRAAVADTQYFGPGTRLTVL.

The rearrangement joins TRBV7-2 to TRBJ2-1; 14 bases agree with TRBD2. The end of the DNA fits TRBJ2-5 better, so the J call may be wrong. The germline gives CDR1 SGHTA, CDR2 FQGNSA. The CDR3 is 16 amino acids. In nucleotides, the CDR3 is TGTGCCAGCAGCTTAAGGGGACTAGCGGGGGATGAGACCCAGTACTTC. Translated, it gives CASSLRGLAGDETQYF.

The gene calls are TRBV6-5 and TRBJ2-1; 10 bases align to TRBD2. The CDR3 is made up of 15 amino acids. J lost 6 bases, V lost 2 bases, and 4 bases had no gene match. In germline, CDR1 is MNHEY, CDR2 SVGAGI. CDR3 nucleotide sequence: TGTGCCAGCAGTTACGGGCTAGCGGGAGCCAATGAGCAGTTCTTC. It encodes CASSYGLAGANEQFF.

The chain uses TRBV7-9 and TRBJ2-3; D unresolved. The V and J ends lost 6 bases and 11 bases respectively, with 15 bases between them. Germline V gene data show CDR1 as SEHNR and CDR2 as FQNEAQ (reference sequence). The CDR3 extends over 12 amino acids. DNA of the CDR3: TGTGCCAGCAGTCAAGGCGTAAAGTGGCAGTATTTT. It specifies CASSQGVKWQYF.

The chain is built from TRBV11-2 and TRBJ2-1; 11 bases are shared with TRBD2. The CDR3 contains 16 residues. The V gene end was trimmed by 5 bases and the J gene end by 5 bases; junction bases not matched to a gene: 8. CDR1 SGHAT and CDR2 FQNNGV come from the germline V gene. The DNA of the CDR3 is TGTGCCAGCAGCACTCTAGCGGGAGGTCATAACAATGAGCAGTTCTTC. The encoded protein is CASSTLAGGHNNEQFF.

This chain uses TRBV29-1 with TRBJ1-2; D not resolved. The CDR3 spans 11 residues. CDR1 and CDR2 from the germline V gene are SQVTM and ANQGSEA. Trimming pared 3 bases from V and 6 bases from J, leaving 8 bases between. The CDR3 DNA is TGCAGCGTTGATAGGGAAAATGGCTACACCTTC. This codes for CSVDRENGYTF.